A single sample gave rise to the 15 T cell receptor beta chains below, sequenced in a study of T cell responses to AZD1222 COVID-19 vaccine. The data were produced by immunoSEQ multiplex PCR, yet TCRdb's version contains in-frame clones alone and is incomplete. The data hold 110,000 or so clones, with roughly 87% observed a single time. Sequenced here: peripheral blood, sampled 28 days after the second AZD1222 dose. Receptors originate from an adult who received the AZD1222 COVID-19 vaccine.

The chain carries TRBV6-2 or TRBV6-3 and TRBJ2-1; D is unclear. CDR1 is MNHEY, CDR2 SVGEGT, per germline. V lost 5 bases to trimming and J lost 3 bases, with 17 bases between them. The CDR3 runs to 16 residues. The CDR3 DNA reads TGTGCCAGCAGTCCCAGGAGAGGCGGAGACTACAATGAGCAGTTCTTC. This sequence encodes CASSPRRGGDYNEQFF.

The chain couples TRBV2 to TRBJ2-7; 12 bases map to TRBD1. The CDR3 covers 14 residues. Germline V CDR1 and CDR2: SNHLY, FYNNEI. Trimming removed 4 bases from V and 5 bases from J; junction bases left unmatched: 3. The CDR3 spells CASSVGQGAHEQYF. CDR3 bases: TGTGCCAGCAGTGTGGGACAGGGGGCCCACGAGCAGTACTTC.

The chain is built from TRBV29-1 and TRBJ2-3; 10 bases map to TRBD1. Germline CDR1 reads SQVTM; CDR2 reads ANQGSEA. J gave up 5 bases and V 8 bases, and 7 bases lay outside the gene matches. The CDR3 runs 13 residues. CDR3 sequence: CSHRDRGLDTQYF. Written as DNA, the CDR3 is TGCAGCCACCGGGACAGGGGTTTAGATACGCAGTATTTT.

The sample holds one count of this clone. The chain is built from TRBV21-1 and TRBJ2-1; the table names TRBD2, a call not compared with the DNA. TRBV21-1 is described as a pseudogene. The CDR3 extends over 16 amino acids. The CDR3 protein is CASSKSFLDSYNEQFF. As DNA, the CDR3 is TGTGCCAGCAGCAAAAGTTTTCTAGACTCCTACAATGAGCAGTTCTTC.

The rearrangement joins TRBV18 to TRBJ2-3; D gene ambiguous. Germline-derived CDR1 and CDR2 are KGHSH and LQKENI. Trimming took 0 bases from V and 4 from J, leaving 11 bases between them. The CDR3 is made up of 15 amino acids. The CDR3 loop is CASSPPNPQADTQYF. Written as DNA, the CDR3 is TGTGCCAGCTCACCACCTAACCCCCAGGCAGATACGCAGTATTTT.

This clone was counted a single time. The rearrangement links TRBV6-5 to TRBJ1-1; D unclear. CDR1 is MNHEY and CDR2 is SVGAGI in the germline V gene. The V end was cut by 3 bases, the J end by 3 bases, with 8 bases between. There are 13 residues in the CDR3. CDR3 DNA: TGTGCCAGCAGTTATTCCCCATACACTGAAGCTTTCTTT. Translation: CASSYSPYTEAFF.

The CDR3 DNA reads as TGTGCCAGCAGCGCGAACGCTAATGAAAAACTGTTTTTT. Protein sequence: CASSANANEKLFF. The chain links TRBV6-4 to TRBJ1-4, with D uncertain. The length of the CDR3 is 13 residues. The germline V gene encodes CDR1 MRHNA and CDR2 SNTAGT. The V end lost 6 bases, the J end lost 3 bases, and 8 bases lay between the germline ends.

This clone was counted a few times. This rearrangement joins TRBV30 to TRBJ2-3; D gene unclear. Trimming shortened V by 1 base and J by 6 bases, and 5 bases separated the two germline ends. The CDR3 consists of 11 residues. Germline loops: CDR1 GTSNPN, CDR2 SVGIG (reference sequence). For the CDR3, the DNA is TGTGCCTGGAGTGCTATGGATACGCAGTATTTT. This codes for CAWSAMDTQYF. The variable domain in full, with the rest retrieved from reference TRBV30 and TRBJ2-3, is SQTIHQWPATLVQPVGSPLSLECTVEGTSNPNLYWYRQAAGRGLQLLFYSVGIGQISSEVPQNLSASRPQDRQFILSSKKLLLSDSGFYLCAWSAMDTQYFGPGTRLTVL.

This chain joins TRBV6-5 and TRBJ2-2, with 10 positions matching TRBD2. J was trimmed by 5 bases and V by 5 bases; bases with no gene match: 5. CDR1 and CDR2 from the germline V gene are MNHEY and SVGAGI. This CDR3 has 15 amino acids. CDR3 protein: CASSQVAGGTGELFF. The DNA for the CDR3 is TGTGCCAGCAGTCAGGTAGCGGGAGGTACCGGGGAGCTGTTTTTT.

The genes are TRBV28 and TRBJ1-1; D is possibly TRBD1 (5 bases). V lost 5 bases to trimming and J lost 1 base, with 20 bases between them. The length of the CDR3 is 17 residues. Germline values: CDR1 MDHEN, CDR2 SYDVKM. DNA of the CDR3: TGTGCCAGCAGTCCGCAGGGTTGGGCCAAACCGAACACTGAAGCTTTCTTT. Translation: CASSPQGWAKPNTEAFF.

Written as DNA, the CDR3 is TGTGCCAGGTTCTCCTACGAGCAGTACTTC. Protein sequence: CARFSYEQYF. The chain combines TRBV25-1 with TRBJ2-7, with unresolved D. The V end lost 9 bases, the J end lost 0 bases, and 3 bases lay between the germline ends. CDR3 size: 10 residues. Per the germline V gene, CDR1 is MGHDK and CDR2 is SYGVNS.

The chain carries TRBV4-1 and TRBJ2-7; 7 bases line up with TRBD1. V was pared by 1 base and J by 1 base, with 4 bases of the junction left unmatched. This CDR3 comprises 15 residues. The V gene's germline CDR1 is MGHRA and CDR2 YSYEKL. The CDR3 sequence is CASSQVEDRSYEQYF. CDR3 sequence (DNA): TGCGCCAGCAGCCAAGTAGAGGACAGGTCCTACGAGCAGTACTTC.

In DNA form, the CDR3 reads TGTGCCAGCAGTTTATACGGGGAGCTGTTTTTT. It codes for CASSLYGELFF. The rearrangement joins TRBV27 to TRBJ2-2; D ambiguous. CDR3 size: 11 residues. CDR1 and CDR2 from the germline V gene are MNHEY and SMNVEV (reference sequence). Trimming took 1 base from V and 7 from J, leaving 1 base between them.

This clone appeared a single time. The genes are TRBV6-5 and TRBJ1-2; the match to TRBD1 covers 7 bases. Trimming removed 6 bases from V and 2 bases from J; junction bases left unmatched: 6. Germline V lookup: CDR1 MNHEY, CDR2 SVGAGI. The CDR3 totals 14 residues. The CDR3 sequence: CASRGDSGNYGYTF. CDR3 sequence (DNA): TGTGCCAGCAGAGGGGACAGTGGAAACTATGGCTACACCTTC.

V usage is TRBV20-1 and J usage is TRBJ2-4; D is ambiguous. This CDR3 is built from 11 residues. Per the germline V gene, CDR1 is DFQATT and CDR2 is SNEGSKA (reference sequence). V dropped 3 bases and J dropped 11 bases, with 11 bases sitting between them. The CDR3 spells CSASPGQVQYF. The CDR3 bases are TGCAGTGCTAGCCCCGGGCAGGTTCAGTACTTC.